Here is one TCR beta chain with its context. The table came from immunoSEQ multiplex PCR; TCRdb's copy has only in-frame clones and leaves some out. The table records under 200,000 clones, roughly 80% of them present only once. These data belong to a study of blood T cell repertoires in COVID-19. From germline, CDR1 is LNHDA and CDR2 SQIVND (reference sequence). The CDR3 totals 15 residues. Trimming removed 7 bases at V and 0 bases at J, with 13 bases between. Donors in Cohort 3 counted as recovered after two negative PCRs, clearance, or symptom resolution. V and J are TRBV19 and TRBJ1-5; no clear D gene. The sequence came from a woman aged 45-60 years who had recovered from COVID-19. The sequenced sample consisted of PBMCs or T cells enriched from blood (not recorded which). This chain's CDR3 is CASKSKDSSNQPQHF. In nucleotides, the CDR3 is TGTGCCAGTAAAAGTAAGGACTCTAGCAATCAGCCCCAGCATTTT.